This entry is about one T cell receptor (beta chain). Its antigen remains unknown. This specimen belongs to a study of T cells in tuberculosis. Across the study: PBMC were archived before or within 7 days of starting treatment. Study conclusions and caveats: Active tuberculosis alpha repertoires lay closer to GMM-specific TCRs than controls'. Classification accuracy was 87% (AUROC around 0.9) with the GMM-specific repertoire.

The sample's time point: new active TB diagnosis, blood taken before or within 7 days of starting treatment. Assay: immunoSEQ multiplex PCR; the TCRdb copy retains only in-frame clones and omits some. Among 30,000 to 35,000 clones listed, roughly 93% were seen once. This clonotype was obtained from an adult with tuberculosis. The source was PBMCs, collected at tuberculosis diagnosis.

For the CDR3, the DNA is TGTGCCTGGAGTCTAAACGGAAACACCATATATTTT. This codes for CAWSLNGNTIYF. This rearrangement joins TRBV30 to TRBJ1-3, with no clear D. The germline V and J ends were trimmed by 2 bases and 4 bases, with 6 bases remaining between them. The CDR3 has 12 amino acids. Germline V gene data show CDR1 as GTSNPN and CDR2 as SVGIG (reference sequence). Variable domain in full (rest from reference TRBV30 and TRBJ1-3): SQTIHQWPATLVQPVGSPLSLECTVEGTSNPNLYWYRQAAGRGLQLLFYSVGIGQISSEVPQNLSASRPQDRQFILSSKKLLLSDSGFYLCAWSLNGNTIYFGEGSWLTVV.